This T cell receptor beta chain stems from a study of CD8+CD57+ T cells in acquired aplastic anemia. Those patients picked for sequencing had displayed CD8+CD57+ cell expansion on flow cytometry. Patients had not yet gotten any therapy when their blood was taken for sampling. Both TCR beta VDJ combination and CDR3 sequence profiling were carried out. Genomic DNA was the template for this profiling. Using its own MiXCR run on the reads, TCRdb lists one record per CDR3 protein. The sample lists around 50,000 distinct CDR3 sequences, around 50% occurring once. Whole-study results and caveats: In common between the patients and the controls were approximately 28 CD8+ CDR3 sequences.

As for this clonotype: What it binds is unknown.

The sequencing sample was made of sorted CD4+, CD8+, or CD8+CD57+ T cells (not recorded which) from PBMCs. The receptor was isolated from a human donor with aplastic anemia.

CDR3 DNA: TGTGCCAGCAGTACCCGGGACAGGGCCCCAGATACGCAGTATTTT. The encoded protein is CASSTRDRAPDTQYF. V usage is TRBV25-1 and J usage is TRBJ2-3, with 9 bases fitting TRBD1. The CDR3 runs to 15 residues. The V and J ends lost 5 bases and 4 bases, in that order; junction bases with no gene match: 7. CDR1 and CDR2 (germline): MGHDK, SYGVNS.